This TCR beta chain comes out of a study of blood T cell repertoires in COVID-19. About the research overall: T cells, B-cell-depleted T cells, or PBMCs supplied cDNA or gDNA.

Original processing notes: The authors estimated nucleated cell counts from reference gene primer amplification. Assay: immunoSEQ multiplex PCR; the TCRdb copy retains only in-frame clones and omits some. The V and J calls and clone size are taken from that table; D and trimming were inferred from the DNA. This table holds about 20,000 clones, roughly 91% found once. Germline V lookup: CDR1 SNHLY, CDR2 FYNNEI. CDR3 length: 14 residues. V was trimmed by 4 bases and J by 4 bases, leaving 11 bases between them. The chain links TRBV2 to TRBJ1-5, with D possibly TRBD1 on 5 matching bases. Sample: peripheral blood. This sequence was found in a woman aged 60 to 75 with active COVID-19. CDR3: CASSGVGGNQPQHF. In DNA form, the CDR3 reads TGTGCCAGCAGTGGCGTGGGGGGTAATCAGCCCCAGCATTTT.